This T cell receptor beta chain was recorded in a study of CD8 T cells in ankylosing spondylitis. Study-wide results and caveats: It was reported that disease-linked clones were significantly enriched in matched ankylosing spondylitis synovial fluid. Past research had described some motif variants in reactive arthritis synovial fluid and blood.

This clonotype was picked up many times. What it recognizes is unknown. Library preparation for TCR beta used quantitative 5'-RACE with molecular barcodes. From the 5' RACE reads, TCRdb called clonotypes with MiXCR, one entry per CDR3 protein. Among 230,000 or so distinct CDR3 sequences, 18% were seen once, and the ten largest hold about a third. The CDR3 has 15 amino acids. Looked up from germline, CDR1 is SGHVS and CDR2 is FNYEAQ. V lost 2 bases, J lost 1 base, and 10 bases lay in between. The V call is TRBV7-6, the J call TRBJ2-3, with D possibly being TRBD1 or TRBD2 (5 bases each). The sequencing input was blood, either unsorted or a sorted T cell fraction (not recorded which). This TCR derives from a male donor with ankylosing spondylitis or in good health (not recorded which). CDR3 bases: TGTGCCAGCAGCTTATATGGGGGAGGCACAGATACGCAGTATTTT. Translating gives CASSLYGGGTDTQYF.